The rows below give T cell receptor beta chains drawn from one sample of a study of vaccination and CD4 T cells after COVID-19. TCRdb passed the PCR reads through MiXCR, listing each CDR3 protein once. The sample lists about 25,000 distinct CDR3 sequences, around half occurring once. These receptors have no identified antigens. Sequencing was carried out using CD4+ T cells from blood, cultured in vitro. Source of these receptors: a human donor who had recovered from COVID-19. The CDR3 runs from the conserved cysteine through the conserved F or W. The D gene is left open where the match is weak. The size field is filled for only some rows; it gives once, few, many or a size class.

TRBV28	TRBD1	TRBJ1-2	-	TGTGCCAGCAGACGGGGGACAGTCTATGGCTACACCTTC	CASRRGTVYGYTF
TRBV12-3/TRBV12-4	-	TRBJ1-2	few	TGTGCCAGCACCATAAGAAGGGGGTCCTATGGCTACACCTTC	CASTIRRGSYGYTF
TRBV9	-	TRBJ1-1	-	TGTGCCAGCAGCGTAGGTGGGCCCATGAACACTGAAGCTTTCTTT	CASSVGGPMNTEAFF
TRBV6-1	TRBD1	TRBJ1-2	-	TGTGCCACTAAGACAGGGGGCGGTGGCTACACCTTC	CATKTGGGGYTF
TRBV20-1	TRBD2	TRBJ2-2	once	TGCAGTGCTCCCTTAGCGGGGGCGGGCACCGGGGAGCTGTTTTTT	CSAPLAGAGTGELFF
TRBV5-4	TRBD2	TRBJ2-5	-	TGTGCCAGCAGCTCCGCTAGCGGGAGCCAAGAGACCCAGTACTTC	CASSSASGSQETQYF
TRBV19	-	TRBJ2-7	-	TGTGCCAGTAGTACGAACAGGGGAGGCTACGAGCAGTACTTC	CASSTNRGGYEQYF
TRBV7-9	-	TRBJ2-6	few	TGTGCCAGCAGCTTAACAGATGGGGCCAACGTCCTGACTTTC	CASSLTDGANVLTF
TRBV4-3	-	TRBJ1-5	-	TGCGCCAGCAGCCAAGTCGGTGGACAGCCCCAGCATTTT	CASSQVGGQPQHF
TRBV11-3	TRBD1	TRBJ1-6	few	TGTGCCAGCAGCTCGGGACAGGGGGACTATTCACCCCTCCACTTT	CASSSGQGDYSPLHF
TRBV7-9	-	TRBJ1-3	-	TGTGCCAGCAGCTTCAGGGGCACCTCTGGAAACACCATATATTTT	CASSFRGTSGNTIYF
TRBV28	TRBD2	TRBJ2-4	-	TGTGCCAGCAGTTTATACCCCTGGTTAGCGGGAGGGAGTCTGGCCAAAAACATTCAGTACTTC	CASSLYPWLAGGSLAKNIQYF